This entry describes one T cell receptor (beta chain). The data were obtained in a study of shared clonotypes between healthy human individuals. Positively selected for CCR7, the CD45RO-negative cells used as naive CD8 cells excluded terminally differentiated effector memory CD45RA+ cells. With 1 base clipped from V and 5 bases from J, the junction kept 13 bases outside the gene matches. The V gene's germline CDR1 is SEHNR and CDR2 FQNEAQ (reference sequence). The CDR3 extends over 17 amino acids. Repertoires were generated with immunoSEQ multiplex PCR, while TCRdb's copy carries only in-frame clones and drops some. The sample has 2 million to 2.5 million clones; just under 95% are singletons.

The TCR was taken from a man aged 18 to 35 in good health. The chain joins TRBV7-9 to TRBJ2-7; 8 positions agree with TRBD1. Sequencing used naive CD8+ T cells sorted from blood. For the CDR3, the DNA is TGTGCCAGCAGCTTAGATCCCCCGGACAGGGATAGGCACGAGCAGTACTTC. Protein product: CASSLDPPDRDRHEQYF.